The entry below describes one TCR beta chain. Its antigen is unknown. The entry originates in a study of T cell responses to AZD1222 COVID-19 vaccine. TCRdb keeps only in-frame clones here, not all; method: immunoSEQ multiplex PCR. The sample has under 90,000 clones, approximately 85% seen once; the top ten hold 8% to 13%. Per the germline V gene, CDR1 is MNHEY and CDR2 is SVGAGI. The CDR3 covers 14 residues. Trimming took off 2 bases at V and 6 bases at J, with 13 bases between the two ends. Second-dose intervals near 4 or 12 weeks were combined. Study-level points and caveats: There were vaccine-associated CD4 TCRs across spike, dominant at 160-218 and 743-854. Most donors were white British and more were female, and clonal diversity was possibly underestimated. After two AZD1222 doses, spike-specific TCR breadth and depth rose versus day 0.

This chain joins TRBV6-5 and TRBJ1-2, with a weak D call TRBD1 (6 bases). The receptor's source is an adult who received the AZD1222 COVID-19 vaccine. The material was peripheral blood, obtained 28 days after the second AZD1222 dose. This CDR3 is CASSYLQGSDGYTF. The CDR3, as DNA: TGTGCCAGCAGTTACCTACAGGGATCCGATGGCTACACCTTC.